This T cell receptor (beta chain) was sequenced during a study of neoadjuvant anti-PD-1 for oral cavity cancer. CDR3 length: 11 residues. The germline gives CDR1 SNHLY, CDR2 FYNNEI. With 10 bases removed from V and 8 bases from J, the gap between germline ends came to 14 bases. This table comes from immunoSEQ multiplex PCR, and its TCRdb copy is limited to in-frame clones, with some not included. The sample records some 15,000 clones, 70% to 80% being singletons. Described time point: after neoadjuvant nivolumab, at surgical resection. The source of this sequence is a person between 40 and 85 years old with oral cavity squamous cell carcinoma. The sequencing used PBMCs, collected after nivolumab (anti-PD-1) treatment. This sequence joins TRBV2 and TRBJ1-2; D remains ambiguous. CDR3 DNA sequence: TGTGCCACCCCGACTCGTGGCGGCTACACCTTC. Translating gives CATPTRGGYTF. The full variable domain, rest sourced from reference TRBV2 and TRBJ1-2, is EPEVTQTPSHQVTQMGQEVILRCVPISNHLYFYWYRQILGQKVEFLVSFYNNEISEKSEIFDDQFSVERPDGSNFTLKIRSTKLEDSAMYFCATPTRGGYTFGSGTRLTVV.